The entry below describes one T cell receptor (beta chain). Its antigen target is currently unknown. Qualities for individual bases were not recorded, and no much larger clone is one base off. V is pared back by 0 bases and J by 8 bases, with 5 bases lying between the germline termini. From the cysteine up to the phenylalanine, the CDR3 has a length of 12 residues. Here the CDR3 DNA is all that survives: 36 bases in frame from base 1. From the germline V gene (reference sequence), CDR1 is SEHNR and CDR2 is FQNEAQ. Synthetic TCR analog templates were spiked into each PCR to estimate absolute template abundance from read counts. The immunoSEQ assay used bias-controlled V and J gene primers to amplify TCRbeta CDR3 regions from genomic DNA. Sequencing of rearranged TCRbeta segments was performed at approximately 20X coverage. As for how the authors treated the data: Clustering was used to correct sequencing errors, and CDR3s were annotated against IMGT so that V, D and J genes could be assigned. Out-of-frame and stop-codon sequences were excluded, and only productive TCRbeta rearrangements were used in downstream analyses. To compute clonality, Shannon entropy was normalized by the log of the number of unique productive sequences and then subtracted from one. Clones differing between time points or between blood and tumor were identified using Fisher's exact test with Benjamini-Hochberg correction, with an adjusted p below 0.01 applied as the threshold. TCRdb retrieved this table from immuneACCESS and kept in-frame rearrangements only. Not all clones are present; in checked studies, unresolved V genes account for under half, and no reason is known for the remainder. V and J calls and clone size are those listed in that table; D and trimming were worked out from the DNA. A total of 60,000 to 65,000 clones appear in this sample, approximately 80% of them only once. In total, the top ten clones hold 2.5% to 3.5% of the sample.

This sample is part of a study of PD-L1 blockade in urothelial cancer (dated by TCRdb to the late 2010s). Some background on the complete study: All patients started therapy in the mid-2010s and received atezolizumab 1,200 mg intravenously every 3 weeks. Twenty-five of 29 patients were identified as males with urothelial cancer of bladder origin, and a prior smoking history was reported by 18 of 29 patients. An exploratory multi-omic analysis was conducted of the somatic, immune and clinical correlates of response to PD-L1 blockade with atezolizumab in urothelial cancer. Blood samples gave a median of about 130,000 T cells and 83,000 or so unique TCRs, with a median clonality of approximately 0.078. Blood samples were analyzed at 3 weeks after treatment start (second dose) and at 6 weeks after treatment start. Durable clinical benefit was achieved by nine patients and was not achieved by 20 patients. Pretreatment tumor samples, along with matched peripheral blood collected serially before and after atezolizumab treatment, underwent TCR sequencing. Some 29 patients had pretreatment blood TCR-seq, around 25 had at least one posttreatment blood collection, and around 25 had tumor TCR-seq. Patients had an ECOG performance status of 0 or 1 and had received between 0 and 3 prior chemotherapy regimens. In the same patients, whole exome sequencing and RNA sequencing of pretreatment tumors were performed in addition to TCR sequencing. Durable clinical benefit was defined as progression-free survival longer than 6 months, and TCR features were also tested against progression-free and overall survival.

Study-level results and caveats: Among patients with durable benefit, tumor-associated TCR clones showed greater expansion in peripheral blood 3 weeks after treatment started (n of about 21, p = 0.022). Improved progression-free and overall survival was associated with having pretreatment peripheral blood TCR clonality below the median. Because the sample size was small (n of about 29) and many of the analyses were exploratory, the results are meant to be hypothesis-generating.

The sample's time point label, in plain terms: pretreatment peripheral blood. A total of under 30 patients with locally advanced or metastatic urothelial carcinoma, treated at Memorial Sloan Kettering on a trial protocol, made up the cohort. Peripheral blood mononuclear cells were collected pretreatment and during treatment, at between 1 and 8 total time points per patient. The Qiagen DNeasy Blood extraction kit was used to purify genomic DNA from total PBMCs and tumor samples. PBMCs were collected pretreatment and during treatment, and were isolated and stored as previously described. This chain is built from TRBV7-9 and TRBJ2-1; no D gene is confidently identified. Material: PBMCs, obtained around atezolizumab (anti-PD-L1) treatment. The sequence derives from a man in his 70s with urothelial cancer. DNA sequence: TGTGCCAGCAGCTTAGCGGCCTATGAGCAGTTCTTC. The encoded protein is CASSLAAYEQFF. Reference TRBV7-9 and TRBJ2-1 proteins supply the regions before and after the CDR3; the full variable domain is: DTGVSQNPRHKITKRGQNVTFRCDPISEHNRLYWYRQTLGQGPEFLTYFQNEAQLEKSRLLSDRFSAERPKGSFSTLEIQRTEQGDSAMYLCASSLAAYEQFFGPGTRLTVL.